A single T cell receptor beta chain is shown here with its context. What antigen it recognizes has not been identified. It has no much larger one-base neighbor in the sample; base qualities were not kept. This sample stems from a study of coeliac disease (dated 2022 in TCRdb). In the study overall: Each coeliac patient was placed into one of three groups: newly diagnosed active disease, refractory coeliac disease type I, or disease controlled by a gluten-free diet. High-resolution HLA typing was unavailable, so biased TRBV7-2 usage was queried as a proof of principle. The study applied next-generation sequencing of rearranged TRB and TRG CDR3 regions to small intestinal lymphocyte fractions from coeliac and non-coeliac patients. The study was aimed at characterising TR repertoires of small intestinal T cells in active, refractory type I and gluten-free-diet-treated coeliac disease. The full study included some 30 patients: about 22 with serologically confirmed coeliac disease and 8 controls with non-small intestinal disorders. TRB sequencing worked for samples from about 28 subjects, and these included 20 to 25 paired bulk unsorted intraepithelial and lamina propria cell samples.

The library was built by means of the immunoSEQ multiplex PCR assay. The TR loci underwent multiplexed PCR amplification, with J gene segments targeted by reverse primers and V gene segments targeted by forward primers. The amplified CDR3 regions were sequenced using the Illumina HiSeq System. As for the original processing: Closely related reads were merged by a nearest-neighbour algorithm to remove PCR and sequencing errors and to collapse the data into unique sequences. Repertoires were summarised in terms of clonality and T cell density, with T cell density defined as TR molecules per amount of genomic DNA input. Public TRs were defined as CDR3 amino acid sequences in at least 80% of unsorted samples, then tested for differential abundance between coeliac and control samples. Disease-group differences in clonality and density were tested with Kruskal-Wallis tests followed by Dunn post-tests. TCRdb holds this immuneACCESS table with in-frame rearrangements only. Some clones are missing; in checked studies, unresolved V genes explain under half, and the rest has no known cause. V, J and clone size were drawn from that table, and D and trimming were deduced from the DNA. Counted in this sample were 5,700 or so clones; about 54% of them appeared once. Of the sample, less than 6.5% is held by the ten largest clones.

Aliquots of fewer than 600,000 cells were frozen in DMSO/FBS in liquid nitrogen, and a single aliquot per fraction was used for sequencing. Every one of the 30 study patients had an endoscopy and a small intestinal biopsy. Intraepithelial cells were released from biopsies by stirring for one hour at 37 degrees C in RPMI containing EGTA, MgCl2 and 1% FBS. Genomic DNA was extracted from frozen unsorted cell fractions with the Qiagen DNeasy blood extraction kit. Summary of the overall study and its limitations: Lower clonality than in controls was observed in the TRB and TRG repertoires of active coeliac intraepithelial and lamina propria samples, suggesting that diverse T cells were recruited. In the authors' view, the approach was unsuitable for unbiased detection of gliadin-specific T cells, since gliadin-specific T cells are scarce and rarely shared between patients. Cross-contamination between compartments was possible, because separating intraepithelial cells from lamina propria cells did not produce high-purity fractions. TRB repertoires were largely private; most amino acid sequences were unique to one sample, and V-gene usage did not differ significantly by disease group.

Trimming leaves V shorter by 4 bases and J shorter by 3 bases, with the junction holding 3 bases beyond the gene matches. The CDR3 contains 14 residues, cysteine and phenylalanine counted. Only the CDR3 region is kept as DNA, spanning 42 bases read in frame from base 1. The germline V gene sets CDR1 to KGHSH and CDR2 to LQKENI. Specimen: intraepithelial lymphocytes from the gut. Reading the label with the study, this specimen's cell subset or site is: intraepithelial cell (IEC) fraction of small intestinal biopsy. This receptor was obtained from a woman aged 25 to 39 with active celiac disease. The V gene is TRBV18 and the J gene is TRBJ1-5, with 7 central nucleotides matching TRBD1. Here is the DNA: TGTGCCAGCTCACAAGACAGGGCCAATCAGCCCCAGCATTTT. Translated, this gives CASSQDRANQPQHF.